Listed here are 31 T cell receptor beta chains from one sample, sequenced in a study of regulatory T cells in long-lasting Graves disease. Noted time point: newly diagnosed GD, antithyroid drugs for less than 3 months. The TCR library was prepared using RNA isolated from PBMCs. Libraries of TCR beta came from iRepertoire HTBI primers plus Arm-PCR of CDR3 regions. TCRdb re-analysed the multiplex PCR reads in MiXCR, keeping a single row per CDR3 protein. The sample has around 450,000 distinct CDR3 sequences, about 16% seen once. In addition, the sample was reused for a study of T cells in Graves' hyperthyroidism and ophthalmopathy.

The specimen was peripheral blood mononuclear cells (PBMCs), collected at new diagnosis, from a patient treated with antithyroid drugs. All receptors derive from a woman in her twenties or thirties with Graves disease.

The rearrangement links TRBV18 to TRBJ1-4, with unresolved D. V was pared by 3 bases and J by 12 bases, with 8 bases between. CDR1 KGHSH and CDR2 LQKENI come from the germline V gene. The CDR3 spans 11 residues. DNA for the CDR3: TGTGCCAGCTCACCTAAATTCGAACTGTTTTTT. Translating gives CASSPKFELFF.

The sample holds many counts of this clonotype. The chain recombines TRBV7-9 with TRBJ2-4; 8 positions agree with TRBD1. The germline V gene has CDR1 SEHNR and CDR2 FQNEAQ (reference sequence). The CDR3 covers 12 residues. V shed 8 bases, J shed 5 bases, and the junction held 2 bases outside the gene matches. The CDR3 protein is CASGQGENIQYF. CDR3 sequence (DNA): TGTGCCAGCGGACAGGGTGAAAACATTCAGTACTTC.

The chain links TRBV7-8 to TRBJ2-3, with 12 bases identical to TRBD2. V gave up 0 bases and J gave up 2 bases; unmatched junction bases: 3. Germline CDR1 reads SGHVS; CDR2 reads FQNEAQ. The CDR3 sequence is 17 residues long. CDR3 protein: CASSLAPSGRVTDTQYF. The CDR3, as DNA: TGTGCCAGCAGCTTAGCCCCTAGCGGGAGGGTCACAGATACGCAGTATTTT.

This clonotype was picked up a small number of times. V gene TRBV24-1 combines with J gene TRBJ1-5; TRBD1 matches 7 bases. Germline CDR1 is KGHDR and CDR2 is SFDVKD. Trimming removed 4 bases from V and 4 bases from J; junction bases left unmatched: 9. CDR3 size: 16 residues. DNA of the CDR3: TGTGCCACCAGTGAGAGATCGACAGGGCTAAATCAGCCCCAGCATTTT. Translated: CATSERSTGLNQPQHF.

The chain joins TRBV27 to TRBJ2-7; the D gene is possibly TRBD1 (6 bases). V was clipped by 1 base and J by 5 bases, with 15 bases between them. The CDR3 covers 15 residues. Germline CDR1 MNHEY, CDR2 SMNVEV (reference sequence). CDR3 sequence reads: CASSLFYRDGHEQYF. The CDR3 nucleotides read TGTGCCAGCAGTTTATTCTACAGGGACGGGCACGAGCAGTACTTC.

In its sample, this clonotype was seen many times. V and J are TRBV20-1 and TRBJ2-7; 8 bases line up with TRBD1. This CDR3 spans 14 amino acids. Per germline, CDR1 DFQATT and CDR2 SNEGSKA (reference sequence). V lost 2 bases and J lost 4; bases outside the gene matches: 7. The CDR3 reads CSARPQGAKYEQYF. The CDR3 nucleotides read TGCAGTGCTAGACCCCAGGGGGCGAAGTACGAGCAGTACTTC.

This chain joins TRBV6-1 and TRBJ2-3, with 13 bases that match TRBD2. The ends lost 2 bases at V and 4 bases at J; junction bases unmatched: 6. Germline V gene lookup returns CDR1 MNHNS and CDR2 SASEGT. The CDR3 runs to 17 residues. In nucleotides, the CDR3 is TGTGCCAGCAGTGAACGGACTAGCGGGAGATGGGCAGATACGCAGTATTTT. Translation gives CASSERTSGRWADTQYF.

This clonotype has at least ten counts. The chain couples TRBV30 to TRBJ1-1; D ambiguous. The CDR3 loop spans 13 amino acids. V lost 4 bases and J 3 bases, leaving 12 bases between the germline ends. From germline, CDR1 is GTSNPN and CDR2 SVGIG (reference sequence). CDR3 residues: CAWIAEGYTEAFF. In DNA, the CDR3 is TGTGCCTGGATAGCTGAGGGTTACACTGAAGCTTTCTTT.

This chain connects TRBV30 to TRBJ2-2; no reliable D call. V lost 2 bases and J lost 3, with 7 bases in between. CDR1 is GTSNPN, CDR2 SVGIG, per germline (reference sequence). The CDR3 covers 13 residues. CDR3 region: CAWSLSDTGELFF. CDR3 DNA sequence: TGTGCCTGGAGTCTAAGCGACACCGGGGAGCTGTTTTTT.

The chain has TRBV6-7 and TRBJ2-5; TRBD1 aligns across 12 bases. TRBV6-7 is an open reading frame whose function is uncertain. J gave up 2 bases and V 6 bases, and 4 bases lay outside the gene matches. This CDR3 spans 15 amino acids. In DNA form, the CDR3 reads TGTGCCAGCAGGCCGGGACAGGGGGCACAAGAGACCCAGTACTTC. This gives the protein CASRPGQGAQETQYF.

This clonotype was recorded many times. J is TRBJ2-1 and V is TRBV7-2; 12 bases fit TRBD2. The V gene end was trimmed by 2 bases and the J gene end by 7 bases; junction bases not matched to a gene: 3. The CDR3 covers 15 residues. Germline V gene data show CDR1 as SGHTA and CDR2 as FQGNSA. The CDR3 DNA reads TGTGCCAGCAGCTTAACTAGCGGGAGGACGAATGAGCAGTTCTTC. Translated, it gives CASSLTSGRTNEQFF.

This clonotype was seen more than once but under ten times. The rearrangement joins TRBV7-9 to TRBJ2-7, with 7 bases that match TRBD2. The ends lost 3 bases at V and 2 bases at J; junction bases unmatched: 7. From germline, CDR1 is SEHNR and CDR2 FQNEAQ (reference sequence). This CDR3 spans 15 amino acids. The CDR3 loop is CASSFYRGETYEQYF. CDR3 nucleotides: TGTGCCAGCAGCTTTTATCGGGGGGAAACCTACGAGCAGTACTTC.

In this sample, this clonotype turned up a few times. This chain connects TRBV4-2 to TRBJ2-1, with 12 nucleotides matching TRBD2. The CDR3 covers 19 residues. The V and J ends lost 0 bases and 5 bases, in that order; junction bases with no gene match: 11. In germline, CDR1 is LGHNA, CDR2 YNFKEQ. DNA for the CDR3: TGTGCCAGCAGCCAAGAGTTGGCTAGCGGGAGGGCCGGGGACAATGAGCAGTTCTTC. Encoded protein: CASSQELASGRAGDNEQFF.

About this clonotype: The conserved closing phenylalanine or tryptophan is absent in this CDR3, likely reflecting a read error. The V gene is TRBV12-5, the J gene TRBJ2-1; 13 nucleotides agree with TRBD2. CDR1 and CDR2 (germline): LGHNT, FRNRAP. The junction had 22 bases not matched to a gene; V was cut back by 4 bases and J by 7 bases. The CDR3 sequence is 21 residues long. CDR3: CASGSLGDWTSGSRGLNEQFC. The CDR3 bases are TGTGCTAGTGGTTCTCTGGGGGACTGGACTAGCGGGAGTCGAGGATTGAATGAGCAGTTCTGC.

This clonotype occurred a few times. V is TRBV6-2 or TRBV6-3 and J is TRBJ2-1; D remains ambiguous. The CDR3 length is 13 residues. Trimming removed 5 bases at V and 10 bases at J, with 15 bases between. In germline, CDR1 is MNHEY, CDR2 SVGEGT. CDR3 nucleotide sequence: TGTGCCAGCAGTGAGGTAACGTGGCGGGAGCAGTTCTTC. Protein: CASSEVTWREQFF.

This clonotype was observed at least ten times. This sequence joins TRBV20-1 and TRBJ2-7; 9 nucleotides line up with TRBD1. The ends lost 5 bases at V and 3 bases at J; junction bases unmatched: 5. This CDR3 region has 13 residues. Germline V gives CDR1 DFQATT, CDR2 SNEGSKA (reference sequence). CDR3 in amino acids: CSAPRDRVYEQYF. CDR3 DNA sequence: TGCAGTGCTCCCCGGGACAGGGTCTACGAGCAGTACTTC.

This clonotype was found many times. This chain links TRBV7-8 with TRBJ1-5, with D perhaps TRBD1 (6 bases). There are 14 residues in the CDR3. Germline CDR1 and CDR2: SGHVS and FQNEAQ. V was shortened by 2 bases and J by 5 bases, with 10 bases between the two germline ends. The CDR3 DNA sequence: TGTGCCAGCAGCTTATACAGGGTATATCAGCCCCAGCATTTT. Amino acids: CASSLYRVYQPQHF.

V is TRBV28 and J is TRBJ1-5; D remains ambiguous. CDR3 length: 15 residues. Germline loops: CDR1 MDHEN, CDR2 SYDVKM. V was clipped by 2 bases and J by 4 bases, with 12 bases between them. CDR3 sequence reads: CASSLMGPPNQPQHF. For the CDR3, the DNA is TGTGCCAGCAGTTTAATGGGCCCACCTAATCAGCCCCAGCATTTT.

This clonotype has more than one count but fewer than ten. J is TRBJ2-1 and V is TRBV5-1; D gene unclear. The germline V and J ends were trimmed by 4 bases and 3 bases, with 17 bases remaining between them. The CDR3 contains 16 residues. The germline V gene encodes CDR1 SGHRS and CDR2 YFSETQ. The CDR3 coding sequence is TGCGCCAGCAGCGTTCACCAGTCTAGTCACTACAATGAGCAGTTCTTC. It encodes CASSVHQSSHYNEQFF.

This rearrangement joins TRBV11-1 to TRBJ2-7; 10 nucleotides agree with TRBD2. The germline gives CDR1 SGHAT, CDR2 FQDESV (reference sequence). CDR3 length: 14 residues. The trim removed 4 bases at V and 5 bases at J, leaving 5 bases unmatched. Here the CDR3 DNA reads TGTGCCAGCAGCTGGGGACTAGCGCTCCACGAGCAGTACTTC. It yields the protein CASSWGLALHEQYF.

This clonotype was recorded at least ten times. The genes are TRBV27 and TRBJ2-5; perhaps D is TRBD1 or TRBD2 (5 bases each). The CDR3 consists of 15 residues. Germline V lookup: CDR1 MNHEY, CDR2 SMNVEV (reference sequence). V dropped 3 bases and J dropped 5 bases, with 16 bases sitting between them. The CDR3 is CASSFGSLAGETQYF. The CDR3 DNA follows: TGTGCCAGCAGTTTTGGGTCTCTAGCAGGGGAGACCCAGTACTTC.

This clonotype came up a few times. V and J are TRBV6-2 or TRBV6-3 and TRBJ1-3; D is unresolved. The CDR3 runs 13 residues. The V and J ends lost 0 bases and 2 bases respectively, with 2 bases between them. Germline CDR1 is MNHEY and CDR2 is SVGEGT. As DNA, the CDR3 is TGTGCCAGCAGTTACTCTACTGGAAACACCATATATTTT. The encoded protein is CASSYSTGNTIYF.

The rearrangement uses TRBV5-1 and TRBJ2-7; 11 bases align to TRBD2. The CDR3 has 15 residues. Per germline, CDR1 SGHRS and CDR2 YFSETQ. The junction had 6 bases not matched to a gene; V was cut back by 2 bases and J by 5 bases. CDR3 nucleotide sequence: TGCGCCAGCAGCTTAACTAGCGGGAGTCTGAACGAGCAGTACTTC. It codes for CASSLTSGSLNEQYF.

This clonotype was detected many times. This chain joins TRBV20-1 and TRBJ2-5; tentative D call: TRBD1 (5 bases). The CDR3 covers 11 residues. Germline V gene lookup returns CDR1 DFQATT and CDR2 SNEGSKA (reference sequence). CDR3 nucleotides: TGCAGCGAACAGGATCAAGAGACCCAGTACTTC. Its protein product is CSEQDQETQYF.

V and J are TRBV19 and TRBJ1-1; D unresolved. The ends were cut back, 7 bases at V and 1 base at J, with 4 bases in the middle. Germline V gene data show CDR1 as LNHDA and CDR2 as SQIVND (reference sequence). CDR3 length equals 11 residues. The CDR3 nucleotides read TGTGCCAGTATAAGGAACACTGAAGCTTTCTTT. Protein sequence: CASIRNTEAFF.

This clonotype was found many times. The chain links TRBV5-1 to TRBJ2-2; 7 bases line up with TRBD2. CDR1 is SGHRS and CDR2 is YFSETQ in the germline V gene. V trimming: 3 bases; J trimming: 0 bases; junction bases outside the gene matches: 5. The CDR3 runs 16 residues. CDR3 sequence: CASSWISGSNTGELFF. The CDR3 region has the DNA TGCGCCAGCAGCTGGATTAGCGGGTCGAACACCGGGGAGCTGTTTTTT.

This clonotype occurred many times. The chain recombines TRBV12-3 or TRBV12-4 with TRBJ1-1; D unclear. V was shortened by 7 bases and J by 2 bases, with 11 bases between the two germline ends. The CDR3 is made up of 13 amino acids. The CDR3 sequence is CASKVGYNTEAFF. The CDR3 region has the DNA TGTGCCAGCAAGGTGGGATATAACACTGAAGCTTTCTTT.

This clonotype has ten or more counts. The junction shows a germline mismatch at one end, possibly a read error. The V call is TRBV11-2, the J call TRBJ2-7; 7 bases agree with TRBD1. The CDR3 spans 12 residues. Germline CDR1 and CDR2: SGHAT and FQNNGV. CDR3 nucleotide sequence: TGTGCCAGCAGCTTCGGTTTTGACAGGGTAAACTTC. Translation gives CASSFGFDRVNF. Based on the CDR3 plus reference TRBV11-2 and TRBJ2-7, the full variable domain is EAGVAQSPRYKIIEKRQSVAFWCNPISGHATLYWYQQILGQGPKLLIQFQNNGVVDDSQLPKDRFSAERLKGVDSTLKIQPAKLEDSAVYLCASSFGFDRVNFGPGTRLTVT.

This clonotype has at least ten counts. V is TRBV3-1 and J is TRBJ1-6; D is uncertain. Germline CDR1 reads LGHDT; CDR2 reads YNNKEL (reference sequence). The CDR3 has 15 residues. Between the trimmed V and J ends, which lost 8 bases and 4 bases, there was a span of 15 bases. The CDR3 sequence is CASGPVIGYNSPLHF. CDR3 in DNA: TGTGCCAGCGGCCCCGTAATCGGGTATAATTCACCCCTCCACTTT.

This clonotype was found many times. The rearrangement links TRBV5-8 to TRBJ2-7, with 9 positions matching TRBD2. The CDR3 length is 19 residues. Germline CDR1 is SGHTS and CDR2 is YDEGEE. V lost 4 bases and J lost 0; bases outside the gene matches: 17. This CDR3 reads CASSPKITRSGRPSYEQYF. The CDR3 DNA sequence: TGTGCCAGCAGCCCAAAGATCACACGGAGCGGGAGGCCCTCCTACGAGCAGTACTTC.

The V call is TRBV9, the J call TRBJ2-2; 8 nucleotides agree with TRBD1. J lost 7 bases, V lost 4 bases, and 9 bases had no gene match. Germline CDR1 reads SGDLS; CDR2 reads YYNGEE. This CDR3 region has 15 residues. CDR3 sequence (DNA): TGTGCCAGCAGCCCCCGACAGGGGCCTGGCGGGGAGCTGTTTTTT. Protein product: CASSPRQGPGGELFF.